A single sample is the source of the 10 T cell receptor beta chains below, sequenced in a study of blood T cell repertoires in COVID-19 (dated by TCRdb to 2019 to 2021). The library was built by means of the immunoSEQ multiplex PCR assay. The source is immuneACCESS, and TCRdb retained only in-frame sequences with V and J called. Part of the clones is not carried over; for the studies checked, unresolved V genes explain less than half of this, and the remainder is unexplained. Recorded for this sample are 250,000 to 300,000 clones; nearly 90% of them occurred a single time. The leading ten clones occupy roughly 4.5% of the sample. Sequenced sample: peripheral blood. All receptors come from a woman aged 40 to 50 who had recovered from COVID-19.

The chain combines TRBV24-1 with TRBJ2-3, with 7 bases fitting TRBD2. V was clipped by 3 bases and J by 4 bases; unmatched bases: 6. The CDR3 contains 15 residues. CDR1 KGHDR and CDR2 SFDVKD come from the germline V gene. The CDR3 is CATSDRAGVPDTQYF. The CDR3 DNA follows: TGTGCCACCAGTGATCGGGCGGGAGTCCCAGATACGCAGTATTTT.

This clone appeared a few times. The chain combines TRBV28 with TRBJ1-1, with D uncertain. Trimming shortened V by 1 base and J by 1 base, and 4 bases separated the two germline ends. Looked up from germline, CDR1 is MDHEN and CDR2 is SYDVKM. This CDR3 contains 13 residues. The CDR3 loop reads CASSLSGNTEAFF. The CDR3 DNA sequence: TGTGCCAGCAGTTTATCAGGGAACACTGAAGCTTTCTTT.

The V gene is TRBV19, the J gene TRBJ1-5, with D possibly matching TRBD1 (5 bases). CDR3 length: 14 amino acids. CDR1 is LNHDA, CDR2 SQIVND, per germline (reference sequence). Trimming left V 6 bases short and J 6 bases short, with 15 bases between. DNA for the CDR3: TGTGCCAGTAGGGTCGGGGGGGGTGGTCAGCCCCAGCATTTT. Encoded protein: CASRVGGGGQPQHF.

The rearrangement links TRBV7-9 to TRBJ2-2, with TRBD1 matching over 7 bases. V was pared by 5 bases and J by 4 bases, with 10 bases of the junction left unmatched. The CDR3 has 16 amino acids. CDR1 SEHNR and CDR2 FQNEAQ come from the germline V gene (reference sequence). The CDR3 sequence is CASSHLRGRPTGELFF. In DNA form, the CDR3 reads TGTGCCAGCAGCCACTTGAGGGGGCGGCCCACCGGGGAGCTGTTTTTT.

The chain combines TRBV29-1 with TRBJ1-2; D not certain. This CDR3 is 10 amino acids long. The V end lost 5 bases, the J end lost 7 bases, and 8 bases lay between the germline ends. Germline V gene data show CDR1 as SQVTM and CDR2 as ANQGSEA. CDR3 in DNA: TGCAGCGTTTTGAGCTCTGGCTACACCTTC. It encodes CSVLSSGYTF. Complete variable domain (other parts from reference TRBV29-1 and TRBJ1-2): SAVISQKPSRDICQRGTSLTIQCQVDSQVTMMFWYRQQPGQSLTLIATANQGSEATYESGFVIDKFPISRPNLTFSTLTVSNMSPEDSSIYLCSVLSSGYTFGSGTRLTVV.

In this sample, this clone turned up once. The rearrangement joins TRBV4-1 to TRBJ2-1, with 8 bases that match TRBD1. CDR1 and CDR2 from the germline V gene are MGHRA and YSYEKL. The CDR3 totals 14 residues. J was trimmed by 4 bases and V by 8 bases; bases with no gene match: 7. CDR3 sequence (DNA): TGCGCCAGCCGTGGGCAGGGGGCTTACAATGAGCAGTTCTTC. Protein product: CASRGQGAYNEQFF.

The chain couples TRBV12-5 to TRBJ2-5; possibly TRBD1 for D (6 bases). Germline V CDR1 and CDR2: LGHNT, FRNRAP. V lost 1 base and J lost 5, with 11 bases in between. The CDR3 contains 14 residues. In DNA form, the CDR3 reads TGTGCTAGTGGTTTGGAGGCAGGGGCCGAGACCCAGTACTTC. Amino acid sequence: CASGLEAGAETQYF.

The chain links TRBV2 to TRBJ1-4; D is uncertain. The CDR3 has 16 amino acids. Trimming removed 6 bases at V and 0 bases at J, with 14 bases between. Per the germline V gene, CDR1 is SNHLY and CDR2 is FYNNEI. As DNA, the CDR3 is TGTGCCAGCAGCGATCTGTCCAGGTCAACTAATGAAAAACTGTTTTTT. Residues: CASSDLSRSTNEKLFF. The full variable domain, with the rest looked up from reference TRBV2 and TRBJ1-4, is EPEVTQTPSHQVTQMGQEVILRCVPISNHLYFYWYRQILGQKVEFLVSFYNNEISEKSEIFDDQFSVERPDGSNFTLKIRSTKLEDSAMYFCASSDLSRSTNEKLFFGSGTQLSVL.

The chain uses TRBV21-1 and TRBJ2-7; the table's D gene call, TRBD2, was not cross checked with the DNA. TRBV21-1 is reported as a pseudogene. The CDR3 is 12 residues long. This CDR3 reads CASSKRAHEQYF. CDR3 bases: TGTGCCAGCAGCAAGAGAGCCCACGAGCAGTACTTC.

The V call is TRBV6-2 or TRBV6-3, the J call TRBJ1-1; D uncertain. The CDR3 spans 14 residues. CDR1 is MNHEY, CDR2 SVGEGT, per germline. Deletions cut 0 bases from V and 4 bases from J, with 9 bases between. In DNA, the CDR3 is TGTGCCAGCAGTTACTCGATGCGGGGCACTGAAGCTTTCTTT. As protein: CASSYSMRGTEAFF.